The clone carrying this T cell receptor (beta chain) was detected only a few times. Its matching antigen is unknown. The sample comes from a study of T cell repertoires in cytomegalovirus infection. Overall study: As its CMV epitopes, the study selected recently identified HLA-C-restricted and well-studied HLA-B-restricted targets. Matching HLA type and CMV infection were both indicated by public TCR beta signatures.

This CDR3 is 12 amino acids long. V was shortened by 7 bases and J by 6 bases, with 13 bases between the two germline ends. TCRdb itself ran the reads through MiXCR, one entry per CDR3 protein. The sample includes approximately 220,000 distinct CDR3 sequences, about 38% of them seen just once. General study results and limits: The cumulative frequency of public TCR beta families distinguished individuals who carried CMV together with the relevant HLA. Ex vivo, HLA-C-restricted CMV-specific TCR beta clonotypes prevailed over the rest of the response.

The clonotype originates from a human donor in good health (CMV status not recorded). Some clones in this sample may be carry-over from other donors' samples. This specimen was CD8+ T cells from cultured PBMCs, taken from culture after CMV antigen stimulation. The rearrangement links TRBV12-3 or TRBV12-4 to TRBJ2-7; D is possibly TRBD1 (6 bases). Written as DNA, the CDR3 is TGTGCCAGCACCACACAGGGTCGCGAGCAGTACTTC. It encodes CASTTQGREQYF.